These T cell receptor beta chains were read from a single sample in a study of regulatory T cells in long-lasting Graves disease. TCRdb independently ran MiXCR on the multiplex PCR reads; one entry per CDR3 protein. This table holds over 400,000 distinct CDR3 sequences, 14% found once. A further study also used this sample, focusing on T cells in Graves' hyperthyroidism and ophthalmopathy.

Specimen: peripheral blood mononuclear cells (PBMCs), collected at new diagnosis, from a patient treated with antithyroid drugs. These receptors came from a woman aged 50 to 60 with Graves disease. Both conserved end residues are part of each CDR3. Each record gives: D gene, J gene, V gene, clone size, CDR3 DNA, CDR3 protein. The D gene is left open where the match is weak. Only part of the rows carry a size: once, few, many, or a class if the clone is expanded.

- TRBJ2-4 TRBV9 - TGTGCCAGCAGCGTAGAGGGCGGCCCATCAAACATTCAGTACTTC CASSVEGGPSNIQYF
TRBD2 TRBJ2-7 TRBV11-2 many TGTGCCAGCGGGGAACTAGCGGGAGTCTCTTCCTACGAGCAGTACTTC CASGELAGVSSYEQYF
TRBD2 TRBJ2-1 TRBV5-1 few TGCGCCAGCAGCTTGGAGACGGGAGGGCCCTGGAATGAGCAGTTCTTC CASSLETGGPWNEQFF
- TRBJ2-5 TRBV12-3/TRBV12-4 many TGTGCCAGCAGTTTAGGTGTAGGGGGGTGGCAAGAGACCCAGTACTTC CASSLGVGGWQETQYF
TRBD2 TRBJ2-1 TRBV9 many TGTGCCAGCAGCCCCTGGGCGGGGGAAAGCTCCTACAATGAGCAGTTCTTC CASSPWAGESSYNEQFF
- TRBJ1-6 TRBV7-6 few TGTGCCAGCAGCTTTGGGGGGCTTTCGGGATCACCCCTCCACTTT CASSFGGLSGSPLHF
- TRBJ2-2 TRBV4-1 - TGCGCCAGCAGCCAAGCGTACAGGGCGAACACCGGGGAGCTGTTTTTT CASSQAYRANTGELFF
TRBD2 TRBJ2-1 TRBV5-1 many TGTGCCAGCAGCTTAGTTCTAGCGGGCAACAATGAGCAGTTCTTC CASSLVLAGNNEQFF
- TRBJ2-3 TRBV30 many TGTGCCTGGAGTGTACCGGGGGATACGCAGTATTTT CAWSVPGDTQYF
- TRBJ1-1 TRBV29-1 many TGCAGCGTTCGGCAGAGTAACACTGAAGCTTTCTTT CSVRQSNTEAFF
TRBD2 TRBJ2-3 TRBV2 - TGTGCCAGCAGTGATTTGGTACTAGCGGGACTAGATACGCAGTATTTT CASSDLVLAGLDTQYF
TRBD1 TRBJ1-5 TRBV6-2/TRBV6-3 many TGTGCCAGCAGCCTCCGGGACAGAAGACAGCCCCAGCATTTT CASSLRDRRQPQHF
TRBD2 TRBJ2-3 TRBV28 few TGTGCCAGCAGTTTTAGCGGGATCAGCACAGATACGCAGTATTTT CASSFSGISTDTQYF
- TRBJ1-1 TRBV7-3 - TGTGCCAGCAACCAGGGTTTCGGCACTGAAGCTTTCTTT CASNQGFGTEAFF
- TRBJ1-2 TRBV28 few TGTGCCAGCAGTACCCACGCACCGGGGGGCGTTCTTGGCTACACCTTC CASSTHAPGGVLGYTF
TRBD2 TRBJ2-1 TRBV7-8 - TGTGCCAGCAGTACACCCACCGGGACTAGCGGCCGGAGTTCCTACAATGAGCAGTTCTTC CASSTPTGTSGRSSYNEQFF
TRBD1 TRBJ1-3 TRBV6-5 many TGTGCCAGCAGTTACTCCTACAGGGGGCCGGGAAACACCATATATTTT CASSYSYRGPGNTIYF
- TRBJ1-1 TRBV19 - TGTGCCAGTAGTATTGACAGGAATGAAGCTTTCTTT CASSIDRNEAFF
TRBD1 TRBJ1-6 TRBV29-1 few TGCAGCGTCCGGACAGGATACAGGTCACCCCTCCACTTT CSVRTGYRSPLHF
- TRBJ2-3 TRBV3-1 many TGTGCCAGCAAGTGGGAGGGGGAGAACACAGATACGCAGTATTTT CASKWEGENTDTQYF
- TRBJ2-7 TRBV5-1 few TGCGCCAGCAGCCCCTCTTGGGCGGGATCCTACGAGCAGTACTTC CASSPSWAGSYEQYF
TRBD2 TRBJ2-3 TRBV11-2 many TGTGCCAGCAGCTTATCCCCCCGGGTAGCGGGTACCACAGATACGCAGTATTTT CASSLSPRVAGTTDTQYF
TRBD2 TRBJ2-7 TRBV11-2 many TGTGCCAGCAGCTTGGCGGGAGGTCGGGAGCAGTACTTC CASSLAGGREQYF
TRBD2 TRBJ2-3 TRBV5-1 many TGCGCCAGCAGCTTGGTTGCCAGCGGGAGTGTCCCAGATACGCAGTATTTT CASSLVASGSVPDTQYF
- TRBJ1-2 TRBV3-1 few TGTGCCAGCAGCCAAGGAATGGTAGGGGCGGACTATGGCTACACCTTC CASSQGMVGADYGYTF
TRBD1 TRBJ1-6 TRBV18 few TGTGCCAGCTCACCGACAGGGGACTCCTATAATTCACCCCTCCACTTT CASSPTGDSYNSPLHF
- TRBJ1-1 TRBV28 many TGTGCCAGCAGTTTCGCAGGGGCAAGCACTGAAGCTTTCTTT CASSFAGASTEAFF
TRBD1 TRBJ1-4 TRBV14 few TGTGCCAGCACTCGGACAGGGCAGCCTGAAAAACTGTTTTTT CASTRTGQPEKLFF
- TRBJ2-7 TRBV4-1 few TGCGCCAGCAGCCAAGAGGGGGCCGGGGGCTCCTACGAGCAGTACTTC CASSQEGAGGSYEQYF
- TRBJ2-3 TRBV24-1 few TGTGCCACCAGTGACGGAAGCACAGATACGCAGTATTTT CATSDGSTDTQYF
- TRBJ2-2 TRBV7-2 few TGTGCCAGCAGCTTTACAGGGTCGAACACCGGGGAGCTGTTTTTT CASSFTGSNTGELFF
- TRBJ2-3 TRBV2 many TGTGCCAGCAGTAATAGGGCAGATACGCAGTATTTT CASSNRADTQYF
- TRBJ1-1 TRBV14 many TGTGCCAGCAGCCAAGGAAGGTACAGGGCCGCTGAAGCTTTCTTT CASSQGRYRAAEAFF
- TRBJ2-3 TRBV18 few TGTGCCAGCTCACCACCACCGGGAGCGGGCACAGATACGCAGTATTTT CASSPPPGAGTDTQYF
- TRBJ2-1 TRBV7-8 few TGTGCCAGCAGCTTAGCGGGGGAGCCCGGGCCGTACAATGAGCAGTTCTTC CASSLAGEPGPYNEQFF
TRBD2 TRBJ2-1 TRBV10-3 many TGTGCCATCAAGACAGGGGGCGCTGGGACTAGCGGGAAATCCTACAATGAGCAGTTCTTC CAIKTGGAGTSGKSYNEQFF
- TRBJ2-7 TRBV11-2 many TGTGCCAGCAGCTTCAATGGAGGTCCCTACGAGCAGTACTTC CASSFNGGPYEQYF
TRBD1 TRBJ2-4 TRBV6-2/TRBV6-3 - TGTGCCAGCAGAGAGCCGGGACAGCGAGCCGGTTGGGGAAACATTCAGTACTTC CASREPGQRAGWGNIQYF
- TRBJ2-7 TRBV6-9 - TGTGCCAGCAGTTACCCCGCGCGTGAGCAGTACTTC CASSYPAREQYF
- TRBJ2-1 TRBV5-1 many TGCGCCAGCAGCTTGTTTGAGGGGGGAGTTAATGAGCAGTTCTTC CASSLFEGGVNEQFF
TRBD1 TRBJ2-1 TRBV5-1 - TGCGCCAGCAGCCCCCTACGGACAGGGAGCGGGTACAATGAGCAGTTCTTC CASSPLRTGSGYNEQFF
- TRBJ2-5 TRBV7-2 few TGTGCCAGCAGCTTAGCTAGCATGGTGGGGCAAGAGACCCAGTACTTC CASSLASMVGQETQYF
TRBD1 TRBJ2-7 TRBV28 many TGTGCCAGCACGGGACAGCCATACGAGCAGTACTTC CASTGQPYEQYF
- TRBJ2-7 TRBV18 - TGTGCCAGCTCACCACCCCCCCCCTACGAGCAGTACTTC CASSPPPPYEQYF
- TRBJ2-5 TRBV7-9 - TGTGCCAGCAGCCGTTTTGGGGGAGGTGCAGGGACCCAGTACTTC CASSRFGGGAGTQYF
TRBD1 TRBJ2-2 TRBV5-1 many TGCGCCAGCAGCATACGGACAGGGGAGAACACCGGGGAGCTGTTTTTT CASSIRTGENTGELFF
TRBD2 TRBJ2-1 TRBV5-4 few TGTGCCAGCACCAAGACTAGCGGGAGCTACAATGAGCAGTTCTTC CASTKTSGSYNEQFF
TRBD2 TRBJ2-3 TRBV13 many TGTGCCAGCAGCTCTGGGACTAGCGGGACTGACACAGATACGCAGTATTTT CASSSGTSGTDTDTQYF
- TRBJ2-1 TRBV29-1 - TGCAGCGTTGCGGCGGGACGAGTCGCCTACAATGAGCAGTTCTTC CSVAAGRVAYNEQFF
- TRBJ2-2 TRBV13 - TGTGCCAGCAGCGGAGGGCGGACCGGGGAGCTGTTTTTT CASSGGRTGELFF
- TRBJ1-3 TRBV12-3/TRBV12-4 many TGTGCCAGCAGTTTTGGGCAGATCTCTGGAAACACCATATATTTT CASSFGQISGNTIYF
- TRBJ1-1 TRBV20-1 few TGCAGTGCTTTTGGACAGCAGAACACTGAAGCTTTCTTT CSAFGQQNTEAFF
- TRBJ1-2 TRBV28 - TGTGCCAGCAGTCTAGGCCGAGGCTCCGATGGCTACACCTTC CASSLGRGSDGYTF
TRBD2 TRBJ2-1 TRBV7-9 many TGTGCCAGCAGCTTAGCCGGGACTAGCGGGAGTTTCTCCTACAATGAGCAGTTCTTC CASSLAGTSGSFSYNEQFF
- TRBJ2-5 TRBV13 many TGTGCCAGCAGCTTGCTAGGTGCGGGAGAGACCCAGTACTTC CASSLLGAGETQYF